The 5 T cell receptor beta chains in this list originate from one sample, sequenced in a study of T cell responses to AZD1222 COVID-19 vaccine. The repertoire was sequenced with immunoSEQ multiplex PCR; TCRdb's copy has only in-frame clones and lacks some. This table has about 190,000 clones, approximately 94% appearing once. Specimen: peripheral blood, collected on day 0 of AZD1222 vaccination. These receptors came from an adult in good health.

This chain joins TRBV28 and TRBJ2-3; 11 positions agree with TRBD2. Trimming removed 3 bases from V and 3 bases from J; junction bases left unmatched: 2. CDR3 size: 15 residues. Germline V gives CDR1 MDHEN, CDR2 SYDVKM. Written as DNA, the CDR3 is TGTGCCAGCAGTTTCGGGACTAGCGGTACAGATACGCAGTATTTT. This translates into CASSFGTSGTDTQYF. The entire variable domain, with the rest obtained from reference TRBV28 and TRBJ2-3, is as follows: DVKVTQSSRYLVKRTGEKVFLECVQDMDHENMFWYRQDPGLGLRLIYFSYDVKMKEKGDIPEGYSVSREKKERFSLILESASTNQTSMYLCASSFGTSGTDTQYFGPGTRLTVL.

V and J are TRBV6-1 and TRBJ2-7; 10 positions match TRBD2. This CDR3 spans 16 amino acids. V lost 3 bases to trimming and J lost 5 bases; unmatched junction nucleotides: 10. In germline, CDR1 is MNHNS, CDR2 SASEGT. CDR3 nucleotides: TGTGCCAGCAGTGACTTCCTCGCTAGCGGGAGCAACGAGCAGTACTTC. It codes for CASSDFLASGSNEQYF.

CDR3 sequence reads: CASSLSRGGRAKNIQYF. In DNA form, the CDR3 reads TGTGCCAGCAGTTTATCGAGAGGGGGACGAGCCAAAAACATTCAGTACTTC. This chain connects TRBV27 to TRBJ2-4, with D maybe TRBD1 (6 bases). Trimming cost V 0 bases and J 0 bases, with 12 bases left between them. CDR1 is MNHEY, CDR2 SMNVEV, per germline (reference sequence). The CDR3 totals 17 residues.

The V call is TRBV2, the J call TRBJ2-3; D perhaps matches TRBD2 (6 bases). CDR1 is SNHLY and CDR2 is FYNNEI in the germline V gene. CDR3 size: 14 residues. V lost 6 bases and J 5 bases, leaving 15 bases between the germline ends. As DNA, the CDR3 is TGTGCCAGCAGGCTGGGACTGGGGGGAGATACGCAGTATTTT. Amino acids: CASRLGLGGDTQYF.

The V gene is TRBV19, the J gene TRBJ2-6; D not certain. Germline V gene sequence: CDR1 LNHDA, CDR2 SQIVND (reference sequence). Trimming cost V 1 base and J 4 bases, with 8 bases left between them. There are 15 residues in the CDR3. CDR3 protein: CASSIGRTGANVLTF. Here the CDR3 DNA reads TGTGCCAGTAGTATAGGACGGACCGGGGCCAACGTCCTGACTTTC.